Following are 19 T cell receptor beta chains from one sample sequenced in a study of blood T cell repertoires in COVID-19. TCRdb keeps only in-frame clones here, not all; method: immunoSEQ multiplex PCR. The table includes about 140,000 clones, around 87% detected once. The sample consisted of peripheral blood. All receptors come from a woman in her forties or fifties with active or convalescent COVID-19.

This chain links TRBV29-1 with TRBJ1-1, with TRBD1 matching over 8 bases. Per the germline V gene, CDR1 is SQVTM and CDR2 is ANQGSEA. Unmatched junction bases numbered 3, after V lost 1 base and J lost 5 bases. The CDR3 contains 13 residues. The CDR3 loop reads CSVEVNRGTEAFF. The CDR3 region has the DNA TGCAGCGTTGAAGTTAACAGGGGGACTGAAGCTTTCTTT.

The chain employs TRBV30 and TRBJ1-4; possibly TRBD1 for D (6 bases). Germline V lookup: CDR1 GTSNPN, CDR2 SVGIG (reference sequence). Trimming stripped 4 bases from V and 0 bases from J, with 27 bases between. The CDR3 covers 20 residues. CDR3 loop: CAWTSTRTQGGRSTNEKLFF. The CDR3 nucleotides are TGTGCCTGGACCTCAACCAGGACACAAGGGGGAAGGTCAACTAATGAAAAACTGTTTTTT. Variable domain in full (rest from reference TRBV30 and TRBJ1-4): SQTIHQWPATLVQPVGSPLSLECTVEGTSNPNLYWYRQAAGRGLQLLFYSVGIGQISSEVPQNLSASRPQDRQFILSSKKLLLSDSGFYLCAWTSTRTQGGRSTNEKLFFGSGTQLSVL.

The chain employs TRBV18 and TRBJ1-2; D remains ambiguous. V was pared by 1 base and J by 2 bases, with 8 bases between. The CDR3 has 14 residues. Germline assignment: CDR1 KGHSH and CDR2 LQKENI. CDR3 protein: CASSPRTENYGYTF. DNA of the CDR3: TGTGCCAGCTCACCACGTACGGAGAACTATGGCTACACCTTC.

The V call is TRBV10-2, the J call TRBJ2-5, with D unresolved. V lost 3 bases, J lost 5 bases, and 10 bases lay in between. The CDR3 consists of 13 residues. Germline V gene sequence: CDR1 WSHSY, CDR2 SAAADI. The chain's CDR3 is CASSDPLTETQYF. The CDR3, as DNA: TGCGCCAGCAGTGATCCACTCACCGAGACCCAGTACTTC.

This clone was observed a few times. The chain combines TRBV5-1 with TRBJ1-1; 7 positions agree with TRBD1. Germline trimming cut 4 bases from V and 4 bases from J; bases unmatched to any gene: 16. CDR1 and CDR2 from the germline V gene are SGHRS and YFSETQ. The CDR3 contains 17 residues. The CDR3, as DNA: TGCGCCAGCAGCCAACGACAGGGTAGGCCTTTGGGCACTGAAGCTTTCTTT. Its translation is CASSQRQGRPLGTEAFF. The full variable domain, in which reference TRBV5-1 and TRBJ1-1 provide the parts outside the CDR3, is KAGVTQTPRYLIKTRGQQVTLSCSPISGHRSVSWYQQTPGQGLQFLFEYFSETQRNKGNFPGRFSGRQFSNSRSEMNVSTLELGDSALYLCASSQRQGRPLGTEAFFGQGTRLTVV.

The chain employs TRBV5-1 and TRBJ2-7, with D perhaps matching TRBD2 (6 bases). Per the germline V gene, CDR1 is SGHRS and CDR2 is YFSETQ. The V end was cut by 4 bases, the J end by 0 bases, with 14 bases between. The CDR3 consists of 15 residues. CDR3 sequence (DNA): TGCGCCAGCAGCCGGGGGACCCAGCCCTCCTACGAGCAGTACTTC. It translates to CASSRGTQPSYEQYF.

The CDR3 reads CASSWADQPQHF. The CDR3 DNA sequence: TGTGCCAGCAGCTGGGCAGATCAGCCCCAGCATTTT. The J gene is TRBJ1-5, the V gene TRBV7-9; D unresolved. Deletions cut 4 bases from V and 5 bases from J, with 6 bases between. The CDR3 contains 12 residues. CDR1 and CDR2 (germline): SEHNR, FQNEAQ (reference sequence).

The V and J genes are TRBV6-1 and TRBJ2-3, with D hard to call. Germline V gene lookup returns CDR1 MNHNS and CDR2 SASEGT. V lost 3 bases and J 0 bases, leaving 7 bases between the germline ends. This CDR3 is built from 14 residues. CDR3 in DNA: TGTGCCAGCAGTGATTCGGAGAGCACAGATACGCAGTATTTT. It translates to CASSDSESTDTQYF.

This sequence joins TRBV18 and TRBJ1-3, with no clear D. The CDR3 has 14 residues. Trimming shortened V by 3 bases and J by 3 bases, and 9 bases separated the two germline ends. Germline CDR1 reads KGHSH; CDR2 reads LQKENI. In DNA form, the CDR3 reads TGTGCCAGCTCACCTCAGGTTGGTGGAAACACCATATATTTT. Protein sequence: CASSPQVGGNTIYF.

This clone was counted a single time. The chain's CDR3 is CASGGGNTEAFF. The CDR3 DNA follows: TGTGCCAGTGGGGGGGGTAACACTGAAGCTTTCTTT. The chain combines TRBV19 with TRBJ1-1; possibly TRBD1 for D (5 bases). The germline CDR1 and CDR2 sequences are LNHDA and SQIVND (reference sequence). The CDR3 length is 12 residues. Trimming cost V 8 bases and J 2 bases, with 9 bases left between them.

The chain carries TRBV7-2 and TRBJ1-2, with 8 bases lining up with TRBD1. The CDR3 runs to 14 residues. V trimming: 5 bases; J trimming: 8 bases; junction bases outside the gene matches: 10. The germline CDR1 and CDR2 sequences are SGHTA and FQGNSA. CDR3: CASSIPDRAFGYTF. The CDR3 nucleotides read TGTGCCAGCAGCATACCGGACAGGGCCTTCGGCTACACCTTC.

The gene calls are TRBV4-3 and TRBJ1-1; TRBD1 agrees at 8 bases. The junction had 11 bases not matched to a gene; V was cut back by 1 base and J by 4 bases. This CDR3 contains 17 residues. CDR1 is LGHNA, CDR2 YSLEER, per germline. Written as DNA, the CDR3 is TGCGCCAGCAGCCAAGCCCCGGCGGGACAGGTCAGCACTGAAGCTTTCTTT. Its protein product is CASSQAPAGQVSTEAFF.

The chain joins TRBV6-5 to TRBJ1-1, with 9 bases lining up with TRBD1. The V and J ends lost 6 bases and 5 bases, in that order; junction bases with no gene match: 7. This CDR3 has 14 amino acids. Germline CDR1 reads MNHEY; CDR2 reads SVGAGI. The CDR3 spells CASSRQGGRTEAFF. CDR3 coding DNA: TGTGCCAGCAGCAGACAGGGGGGAAGGACTGAAGCTTTCTTT.

The chain uses TRBV10-3 and TRBJ2-7; the match to TRBD2 covers 14 bases. CDR3 length: 14 residues. CDR1 and CDR2 from the germline V gene are ENHRY and SYGVKD. The trim removed 8 bases at V and 6 bases at J, leaving 6 bases unmatched. The CDR3 here is CAIRLAGGPGEQYF. In DNA form, the CDR3 reads TGTGCCATCCGACTAGCGGGAGGGCCGGGCGAGCAGTACTTC.

This chain joins TRBV3-1 (or the pseudogene TRBV3-2) and TRBJ2-7; D gene uncertain. With 1 base removed from V and 0 bases from J, the gap between germline ends came to 7 bases. CDR1 LGHDT and CDR2 YNNKEL come from the germline V gene (reference sequence). The CDR3 spans 14 residues. The CDR3 sequence: CASSQGPSSYEQYF. The DNA of the CDR3 is TGTGCCAGCAGCCAAGGCCCGAGCTCCTACGAGCAGTACTTC.

V and J are TRBV5-6 and TRBJ1-1; no definite D call. The V and J ends lost 6 bases and 4 bases respectively, with 13 bases between them. The CDR3 extends over 13 amino acids. Germline-derived CDR1 and CDR2 are SGHDT and YYEEEE. For the CDR3, the DNA is TGTGCCAGCATCACGAGTCTAAGCACTGAAGCTTTCTTT. Translation gives CASITSLSTEAFF.

The chain uses TRBV27 and TRBJ1-5; D possibly corresponds to TRBD1 (5 bases). The CDR3 length is 15 residues. Germline CDR1 is MNHEY and CDR2 is SMNVEV (reference sequence). Between the trimmed V and J ends, which lost 2 bases and 6 bases, there was a span of 14 bases. The CDR3 sequence: CASSLRGEGGQPQHF. The CDR3 nucleotides read TGTGCCAGCAGTTTACGGGGGGAAGGCGGTCAGCCCCAGCATTTT.

The genes are TRBV7-2 and TRBJ2-2, with D possibly TRBD2 on 6 matching bases. Germline CDR1 reads SGHTA; CDR2 reads FQGNSA. The CDR3 consists of 15 residues. The ends were cut back, 6 bases at V and 1 base at J, with 12 bases in the middle. The CDR3 reads CASRAPGLNTGELFF. CDR3 DNA sequence: TGTGCCAGCAGAGCCCCGGGACTGAACACCGGGGAGCTGTTTTTT.

The V gene is TRBV7-3, the J gene TRBJ2-7; D gene unclear. The CDR3 is 14 amino acids. V lost 2 bases to trimming and J lost 0 bases, with 8 bases between them. Germline lookup yields CDR1 SGHTA and CDR2 FQGTGA. The CDR3 region is CASSLDSRSYEQYF. The CDR3 coding sequence is TGTGCCAGCAGCTTAGACTCACGCTCCTACGAGCAGTACTTC.